The T cell receptor (beta chain) described here comes from a study of cytomegalovirus exposure and HLA in healthy donors. Study in general: A subsequent analysis stated that the 95 to 150 validation repertoires were run on the same platform as the roughly 710 first-cohort repertoires.

Using immunoSEQ multiplex PCR, the repertoire was profiled, and TCRdb retains in-frame clones only, with some absent. The sample records more than 55,000 clones, roughly 89% being singletons. Concerning this clone: Its antigen is still unknown.

General observations from the study: Subsequent analysis showed first-cohort TCR clusters tending to co-occur in 95 to 150 validation repertoires. Cytomegalovirus-associated TCR beta chains were listed, numbering some 180. Reportedly, cytomegalovirus status was diagnosed with high sensitivity and specificity.

J was trimmed by 7 bases and V by 5 bases; bases with no gene match: 7. This CDR3 region has 16 residues. Germline loops: CDR1 SGHTA, CDR2 FQGNSA. The receptor comes from a woman aged 18-30 years in good health and CMV-seronegative. The sample taken for sequencing was PBMCs. The rearrangement joins TRBV7-2 to TRBJ2-2; TRBD2 matches at 13 bases. The CDR3: CASSVGLAGAGGELFF. The CDR3 DNA follows: TGTGCCAGCAGCGTCGGACTAGCGGGAGCTGGCGGGGAGCTGTTTTTT.